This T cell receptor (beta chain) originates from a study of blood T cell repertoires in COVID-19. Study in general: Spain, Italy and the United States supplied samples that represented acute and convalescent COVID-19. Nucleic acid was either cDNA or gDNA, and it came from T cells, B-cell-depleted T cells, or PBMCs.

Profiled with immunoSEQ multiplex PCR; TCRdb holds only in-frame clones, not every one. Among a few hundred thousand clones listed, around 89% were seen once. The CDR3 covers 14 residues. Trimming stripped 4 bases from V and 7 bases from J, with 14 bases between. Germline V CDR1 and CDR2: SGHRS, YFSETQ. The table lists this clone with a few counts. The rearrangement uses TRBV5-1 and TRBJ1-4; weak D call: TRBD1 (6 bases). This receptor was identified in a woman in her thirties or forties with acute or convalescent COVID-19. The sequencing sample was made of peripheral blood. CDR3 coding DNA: TGCGCCAGCAGCCTGAACAGGGCTGGTGAAAAACTGTTTTTT. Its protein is CASSLNRAGEKLFF.